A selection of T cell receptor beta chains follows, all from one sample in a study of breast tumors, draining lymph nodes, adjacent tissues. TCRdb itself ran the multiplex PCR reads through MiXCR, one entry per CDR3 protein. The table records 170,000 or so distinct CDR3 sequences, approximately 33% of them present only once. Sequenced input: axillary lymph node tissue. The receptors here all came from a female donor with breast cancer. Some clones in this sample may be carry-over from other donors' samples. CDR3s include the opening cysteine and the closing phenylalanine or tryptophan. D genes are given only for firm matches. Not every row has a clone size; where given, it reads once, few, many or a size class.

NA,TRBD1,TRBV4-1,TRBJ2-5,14,CASSSGQGQETQYF,TGCGCCAGCAGCTCGGGACAGGGACAAGAGACCCAGTACTTC
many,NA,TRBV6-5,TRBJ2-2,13,CASRVEDTGELFF,TGTGCCAGTCGGGTGGAGGACACCGGGGAGCTGTTTTTT
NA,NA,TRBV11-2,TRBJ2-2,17,CASSLVPGNGNTGELFF,TGTGCCAGCAGCTTAGTCCCCGGGAATGGAAACACCGGGGAGCTGTTTTTT
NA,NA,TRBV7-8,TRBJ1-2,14,CASSSPGRGSGNTF,TGTGCCAGCAGCTCCCCAGGGAGAGGCTCTGGAAACACCTTC
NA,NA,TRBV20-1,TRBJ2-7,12,CSFDGQHYEQYF,TGCAGTTTCGACGGACAGCACTACGAGCAGTACTTC
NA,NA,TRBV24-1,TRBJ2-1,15,CAASDIRDTYNEQFF,TGTGCCGCCAGTGATATCCGGGACACATATAATGAGCAGTTCTTC
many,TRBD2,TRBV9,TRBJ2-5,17,CASSAQRLAGGQETQYF,TGTGCCAGCAGCGCCCAAAGACTAGCGGGGGGGCAAGAGACCCAGTACTTC
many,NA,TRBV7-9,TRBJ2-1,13,CASSSQGIGEQFF,TGTGCCAGCAGCTCACAGGGTATCGGTGAGCAGTTCTTC
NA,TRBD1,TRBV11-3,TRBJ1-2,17,CASSSPITGDRMGGYTF,TGTGCCAGCAGCTCACCCATTACAGGGGACAGGATGGGGGGCTACACCTTC
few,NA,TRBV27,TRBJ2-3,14,CASSLNPVGDTQYF,TGTGCCAGCAGTTTGAATCCGGTTGGAGATACGCAGTATTTT